This TCR beta chain was observed in a study of CD8 T cells in Susac syndrome. The V and J ends lost 2 bases and 14 bases respectively, with 21 bases between them. The CDR3 sequence is 14 residues long. Germline lookup yields CDR1 SGHRS and CDR2 YFSETQ. Random hexamers were used to reverse transcribe the RNA input (about 0.5 to 1 ug). TCRdb re-analysed the immunoSEQ multiplex PCR reads in MiXCR, keeping a single row per CDR3 protein. The data show more than 130,000 distinct CDR3 sequences, about 94% seen once. The V call is TRBV5-1, the J call TRBJ2-3; a weak D match, TRBD1 (5 bases). This receptor was taken from a human donor in good health. Material: CD8+ T cells from PBMCs. CDR3 sequence reads: CASSFYDSQDNRYF. CDR3 bases: TGCGCCAGCAGCTTCTACGACAGTCAAGATAATCGGTATTTT.